The 3 T cell receptor beta chains below were found in one sample sequenced in a study of CD4 T cells in relation to SARS-CoV-2 and coronaviruses. The repertoire was sequenced with immunoSEQ multiplex PCR; TCRdb's copy has only in-frame clones and lacks some. Of some 22,000 clones listed, about three fifths are singletons. Unexposed donor CD4+ T cells date from about 2011-2018, before the COVID-19 pandemic. Isolation of CD4+ T cells took place after about 9 days in culture. The antigens of these receptors remain unknown. Input material: CD4+ T cells from PBMCs, cultured in vitro. These receptors all come from a human donor in good health.

This chain links TRBV7-2 with TRBJ1-5; D ambiguous. The V end lost 0 bases, the J end lost 6 bases, and 9 bases lay between the germline ends. Looked up from germline, CDR1 is SGHTA and CDR2 is FQGNSA. The CDR3 is 14 amino acids. The DNA of the CDR3 is TGTGCCAGCAGCTTAGCGGAGACGACTCAGCCCCAGCATTTT. Translation gives CASSLAETTQPQHF.

This rearrangement joins TRBV4-2 to TRBJ2-6; D call uncertain. CDR3 length: 14 amino acids. Germline V lookup: CDR1 LGHNA, CDR2 YNFKEQ. V was cut by 5 bases and J by 2 bases, with 7 bases left in between. The CDR3 loop is CASSSMTGANVLTF. The CDR3 bases are TGTGCCAGCAGCTCCATGACTGGGGCCAACGTCCTGACTTTC.

The chain uses TRBV3-1 (or the pseudogene TRBV3-2) and TRBJ2-2; either TRBD1 or TRBD2 may supply D (5 bases each). CDR3 size: 15 residues. V was shortened by 4 bases and J by 9 bases, with 18 bases between the two germline ends. Germline CDR1 LGHDT, CDR2 YNNKEL (reference sequence). Written as DNA, the CDR3 is TGTGCCAGCAGCCCCGACCCGGGGCATCCAAGGGAGCTGTTTTTT. Translation: CASSPDPGHPRELFF.